One TCR beta chain is described in this entry. These data are taken from a study of blood T cell repertoires in COVID-19. Data came from immunoSEQ multiplex PCR; TCRdb stores just in-frame clones and leaves some out. The table has more than 200,000 clones, over 80% seen once; the top ten hold approximately 2.6%. Germline CDR1 KGHSH, CDR2 LQKENI. The V end was cut by 3 bases, the J end by 2 bases, with 14 bases between. The CDR3 spans 16 residues. V is TRBV18 and J is TRBJ2-1; tentative D call: TRBD2 (5 bases). This TCR came from a man in his thirties or forties with COVID-19, enrolled during active disease. Material for sequencing was peripheral blood. The CDR3 reads CASSPLLTEAYNEQFF. CDR3 coding DNA: TGTGCCAGCTCACCGCTTCTGACGGAGGCCTACAATGAGCAGTTCTTC. The whole variable domain, remainder taken from reference TRBV18 and TRBJ2-1, is NAGVMQNPRHLVRRRGQEARLRCSPMKGHSHVYWYRQLPEEGLKFMVYLQKENIIDESGMPKERFSAEFPKEGPSILRIQQVVRGDSAAYFCASSPLLTEAYNEQFFGPGTRLTVL.